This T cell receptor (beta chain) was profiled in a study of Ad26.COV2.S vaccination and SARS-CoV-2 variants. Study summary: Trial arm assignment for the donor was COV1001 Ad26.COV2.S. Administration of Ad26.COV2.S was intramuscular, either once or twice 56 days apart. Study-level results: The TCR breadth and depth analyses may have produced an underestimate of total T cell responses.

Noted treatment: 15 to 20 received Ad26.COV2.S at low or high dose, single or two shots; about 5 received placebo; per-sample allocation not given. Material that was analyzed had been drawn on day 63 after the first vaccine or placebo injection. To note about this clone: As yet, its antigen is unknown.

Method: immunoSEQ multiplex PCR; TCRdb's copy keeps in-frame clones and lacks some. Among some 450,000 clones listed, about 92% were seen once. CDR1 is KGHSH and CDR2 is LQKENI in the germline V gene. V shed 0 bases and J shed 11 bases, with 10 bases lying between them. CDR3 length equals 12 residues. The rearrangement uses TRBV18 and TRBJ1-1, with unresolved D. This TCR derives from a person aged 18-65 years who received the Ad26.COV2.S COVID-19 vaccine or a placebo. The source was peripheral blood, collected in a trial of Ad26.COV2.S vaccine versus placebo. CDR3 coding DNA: TGTGCCAGCTCACCACCGACGGGGATGGCTTTCTTT. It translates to CASSPPTGMAFF.